This T cell receptor beta chain was captured by sequencing in a study of cytomegalovirus exposure and HLA in healthy donors (dated by TCRdb to 2017 to 2019). Study-level background: According to a later analysis, one platform produced both the 100 to 150 validation repertoires and the 730 or so repertoires of the first cohort. The study was designed to test whether signatures of past pathogen exposure could be identified by cataloging public T cell receptors. A separate validation cohort of 100 to 150 different subjects was used in addition to the roughly 620-subject first cohort. To predict cytomegalovirus infection status, the study combined high-throughput TCR immunosequencing, statistical association of individual TCRs with disease status, and machine learning. The paper's findings and limits, for the study overall: A few of the identified cytomegalovirus-associated TCR beta chains were confirmed in vitro to be specific for cytomegalovirus antigens. Most TCR sequences were seen in very few donors, while some public TCRs were found in many individuals. Cytomegalovirus status was reported to be diagnosed by the classifier with high specificity and sensitivity in both the original and validation cohorts. A later analysis had no HLA typing for the validation cohort, so co-occurrence there was scored across all 130 or so repertoires. A later analysis found that TCRs clustered in the first cohort also tended to co-occur in the roughly 120 validation repertoires, with approximately 95% of cluster scores above 0. A total of 150 to 200 TCR beta chains were listed by the study as associated with cytomegalovirus. According to the authors, the approach could potentially be generalized to other disease states and immunological phenotypes.

V sheds 4 bases and J sheds 7 bases, leaving 8 bases between their ends. Per the germline V gene, SNHLY is the CDR1 and FYNNEI is the CDR2. The cysteine opens and the phenylalanine closes a CDR3 of 11 amino acids. Of all the DNA, just the CDR3 is kept, 33 bases in frame from base 1. The donors were included in the validation cohort of over a hundred subjects, a group kept apart from the 666-subject first cohort. Library preparation used the immunoSEQ multiplex PCR assay. Turning to the authors' computational methods: A statistical classification framework was built to diagnose cytomegalovirus status from the catalog of TCR beta chain sequences. Drawn from immuneACCESS, this table holds only the in-frame rearrangements with V and J called that TCRdb kept. Clones are partly lost; checked studies trace under half to an unresolved V gene and leave the rest unexplained. V and J calls and clone size are copied from that table; D and trimming were computed from the DNA. The sample data list about 130,000 clones, and about 90% of these were observed just once. About 3% of the sample lies in the top ten.

A note on this clone: Its antigen has not been determined. Nothing much larger sits one base from this clone, and base qualities are not available.

This clonotype was sampled from a man aged 25-40 years in good health and CMV-seronegative. The V gene is TRBV2 and the J gene is TRBJ2-7, with the D gene call left open. The sample consisted of PBMCs. The CDR3 is CASSGDREQYF. The bases read TGTGCCAGCAGTGGTGATCGGGAGCAGTACTTC.